This T cell receptor beta chain was identified during a study of shared clonotypes between healthy human individuals. Points from the study as a whole: Memory subsets generally showed smaller estimated richness than naive subsets did. What limited the represented genetic and exposure-history diversity was the small number of donors.

CD45RO negativity and positive selection for CCR7 defined naive CD8 cells, a population that excluded terminally differentiated effector memory CD45RA+ cells. Running of the assay took place at deep level. Sequencing was performed with immunoSEQ multiplex PCR; in TCRdb, only in-frame clones are kept and a portion is missing. Here the sample spans nearly 2 million clones, about 94% being singletons. Comments on this clone: Its specificity is unknown. One junction end disagrees with the germline gene, perhaps due to a read error.

Sequenced input: naive CD8+ T cells sorted from blood. The source of this sequence is a young man in good health.

Written as DNA, the CDR3 is TGTGCTAGCAGCTTAGAGGCTAGCGGGGACTACGAGCAGTACTTC. Its translation: CASSLEASGDYEQYF. This chain uses TRBV7-7 with TRBJ2-7; 9 bases are a match to TRBD2. The length of the CDR3 is 15 residues. Per germline, CDR1 SSHAT and CDR2 FNYEAQ (reference sequence).